This T cell receptor beta chain stems from a study of cytomegalovirus exposure and HLA in healthy donors. Germline loops: CDR1 SGHAT, CDR2 FQNNGV. V lost 5 bases and J lost 0; bases outside the gene matches: 7. This CDR3 is 19 amino acids long. PCR was performed using 60 Vbeta and 13 Jbeta primers. Data came from immunoSEQ multiplex PCR; TCRdb stores just in-frame clones and leaves some out. There are around 110,000 clones in the sample; more than 60% occur only once, and 2% to 2.5% lies in the top ten. The receptor was derived from a man aged 35 to 55 in good health and CMV-seronegative. The chain employs TRBV11-2 and TRBJ2-1; 16 nucleotides match TRBD2. The material sequenced was PBMCs. In nucleotides, the CDR3 is TGTGCCAGCAGCCAGGGACTAGCGGGGGGGGAAAGCTCCTACAATGAGCAGTTCTTC. Protein product: CASSQGLAGGESSYNEQFF.